The 31 T cell receptor beta chains below come from one sample, sequenced in a study of cytomegalovirus exposure and HLA in healthy donors. Sequencing used immunoSEQ multiplex PCR; TCRdb keeps in-frame clones, though not all of them. The sample holds approximately 150,000 clones, approximately 88% seen once. Sequences were obtained from PBMCs. The source of these receptors is a man in his late teens or twenties in good health and CMV-seropositive.

J is TRBJ2-5 and V is TRBV10-2, with TRBD2 as a possible D gene (5 bases). CDR1 is WSHSY and CDR2 is SAAADI in the germline V gene. V was shortened by 9 bases and J by 5 bases, with 10 bases between the two germline ends. This CDR3 has 11 amino acids. For the CDR3, the DNA is TGCGCCAGTACCAGAGGGGAGACCCAGTACTTC. Encoded protein: CASTRGETQYF.

V and J are TRBV19 and TRBJ1-2; TRBD1 might be the D (6 bases). In germline, CDR1 is LNHDA, CDR2 SQIVND (reference sequence). V was pared by 2 bases and J by 7 bases, with 14 bases between. The CDR3 is 14 residues long. The CDR3, as DNA: TGTGCCAGTAGTATAAGCTGGGCGGGGGCTGGCTACACCTTC. Amino acid sequence: CASSISWAGAGYTF.

The chain combines TRBV5-4 with TRBJ1-1; TRBD1 matches 7 bases. Germline V gene lookup returns CDR1 SGHNT and CDR2 YYREEE (reference sequence). With 4 bases clipped from V and 5 bases from J, the junction kept 5 bases outside the gene matches. The CDR3 loop spans 13 amino acids. The CDR3, as DNA: TGTGCCAGCAGCCGGGACAGCTTAACTGAAGCTTTCTTT. Translated, it gives CASSRDSLTEAFF.

The chain recombines TRBV28 with TRBJ1-1, with D possibly matching TRBD1 (6 bases). Germline CDR1 is MDHEN and CDR2 is SYDVKM. CDR3 length: 13 amino acids. Trimming shortened V by 4 bases and J by 4 bases, and 10 bases separated the two germline ends. The DNA for the CDR3 is TGTGCCAGCAGTTCCGGACAGCGCACTGAAGCTTTCTTT. Encoded protein: CASSSGQRTEAFF.

This sequence joins TRBV7-2 and TRBJ2-1; TRBD2 agrees at 15 bases. The CDR3 extends over 15 amino acids. In germline, CDR1 is SGHTA, CDR2 FQGNSA. J gave up 9 bases and V 0 bases, and 0 bases lay outside the gene matches. Here the CDR3 reads CASSLAGLAGGEQFF. CDR3 coding DNA: TGTGCCAGCAGCTTAGCGGGACTAGCGGGAGGTGAGCAGTTCTTC.

This chain links TRBV27 with TRBJ1-2; no clear D gene. V was trimmed by 3 bases and J by 8 bases, leaving 13 bases between them. Germline V gives CDR1 MNHEY, CDR2 SMNVEV (reference sequence). CDR3 length: 13 amino acids. Written as DNA, the CDR3 is TGTGCCAGCAGTTTCTCGGGGTCGAGGGGCTACACCTTC. Translated: CASSFSGSRGYTF.

The genes are TRBV25-1 and TRBJ1-4; 8 nucleotides match TRBD1. The trim removed 6 bases at V and 2 bases at J, leaving 11 bases unmatched. Per germline, CDR1 MGHDK and CDR2 SYGVNS. The CDR3 length is 17 residues. In nucleotides, the CDR3 is TGTGCCAGCAGCCCAAGGGGAACAGGGGGGACTAATGAAAAACTGTTTTTT. Amino acid sequence: CASSPRGTGGTNEKLFF.

The V call is TRBV9, the J call TRBJ2-5; TRBD2 is a possible D gene (6 bases). Germline CDR1 SGDLS, CDR2 YYNGEE. CDR3 length equals 15 residues. With 0 bases removed from V and 2 bases from J, the gap between germline ends came to 11 bases. The CDR3 loop reads CASSVAAGLQETQYF. CDR3 coding DNA: TGTGCCAGCAGCGTAGCGGCCGGACTACAAGAGACCCAGTACTTC.

The count of this clone is one. CDR3 in DNA: TGCGCCAGCAGCCACACGGGAGACGACAATGAGCAGTTCTTC. Protein product: CASSHTGDDNEQFF. The chain uses TRBV4-1 and TRBJ2-1; TRBD2 might be the D (6 bases). The germline gives CDR1 MGHRA, CDR2 YSYEKL. Trimming removed 3 bases from V and 5 bases from J, with 11 bases in between. The CDR3 contains 14 residues.

The chain uses TRBV30 and TRBJ2-1; 8 nucleotides line up with TRBD2. V lost 0 bases to trimming and J lost 2 bases; unmatched junction nucleotides: 3. This CDR3 comprises 15 residues. Per germline, CDR1 GTSNPN and CDR2 SVGIG (reference sequence). The CDR3 region has the DNA TGTGCCTGGAGTGTAAGCGGGGGCGCCTACAATGAGCAGTTCTTC. This translates into CAWSVSGGAYNEQFF. Filled out from reference TRBV30 and TRBJ2-1, the complete variable domain reads SQTIHQWPATLVQPVGSPLSLECTVEGTSNPNLYWYRQAAGRGLQLLFYSVGIGQISSEVPQNLSASRPQDRQFILSSKKLLLSDSGFYLCAWSVSGGAYNEQFFGPGTRLTVL.

The V gene is TRBV21-1, the J gene TRBJ1-3. TRBV21-1 is assigned pseudogene status. CDR3 size: 17 residues. The CDR3 coding sequence is TGTGCCAGCAGCAAAGATCCTGGGGGGGGAATTGGAAACACCATATATTTT. Translation gives CASSKDPGGGIGNTIYF.

The chain recombines TRBV6-5 with TRBJ1-1; D possibly corresponds to TRBD1 (5 bases). Germline CDR1 MNHEY, CDR2 SVGAGI. V lost 2 bases to trimming and J lost 1 base, with 14 bases between them. The CDR3 length is 16 residues. This chain's CDR3 is CASSYRPGVRNTEAFF. CDR3 nucleotide sequence: TGTGCCAGCAGTTACCGACCGGGGGTTAGGAACACTGAAGCTTTCTTT.

The chain links TRBV7-9 to TRBJ1-6; D gene unclear. Germline V lookup: CDR1 SEHNR, CDR2 FQNEAQ (reference sequence). The CDR3 sequence is 12 residues long. V lost 1 base and J lost 10, with 5 bases in between. The CDR3 loop is CASSLGGSPLHF. As DNA, the CDR3 is TGTGCCAGCAGCTTAGGAGGCTCACCCCTCCACTTT.

A remark on this clone: This CDR3 is also generated by other DNA sequences in the sample. The chain employs TRBV11-2 and TRBJ2-7; D is perhaps TRBD1 (6 bases). The CDR3 is 13 amino acids. CDR1 SGHAT and CDR2 FQNNGV come from the germline V gene. V lost 4 bases, J lost 2 bases, and 9 bases lay in between. In DNA, the CDR3 is TGTGCCAGCAGCTCGACAGGAGCCTACGAGCAGTACTTC. It is translated as CASSSTGAYEQYF.

The chain couples TRBV10-1 to TRBJ2-2; no firm D call. This CDR3 is built from 14 residues. The V end lost 8 bases, the J end lost 1 base, and 11 bases lay between the germline ends. The germline V gene has CDR1 WNHNN and CDR2 SYGVQD (reference sequence). CDR3 bases: TGCGCCAGCCGTCCCTCGGGGAACACCGGGGAGCTGTTTTTT. Its translation: CASRPSGNTGELFF.

The chain couples TRBV6-4 to TRBJ1-1; D uncertain. V was shortened by 6 bases and J by 2 bases, with 10 bases between the two germline ends. Germline-derived CDR1 and CDR2 are MRHNA and SNTAGT. This CDR3 spans 13 amino acids. CDR3 DNA: TGTGCCAGCAGCTACCAGGCCAACACTGAAGCTTTCTTT. Translating gives CASSYQANTEAFF.

The rearrangement links TRBV15 to TRBJ2-1; TRBD1 aligns across 7 bases. The germline CDR1 and CDR2 sequences are LNHNV and YYDKDF (reference sequence). This CDR3 has 14 residues. Trimming removed 3 bases from V and 4 bases from J; junction bases left unmatched: 3. In DNA, the CDR3 is TGTGCCACCAGCAGCCGGGACAGTTACAATGAGCAGTTCTTC. Protein product: CATSSRDSYNEQFF.

The chain joins TRBV5-6 to TRBJ2-7; tentative D call: TRBD1 (6 bases). Germline V gene sequence: CDR1 SGHDT, CDR2 YYEEEE. Trimming removed 3 bases from V and 0 bases from J, with 10 bases in between. This CDR3 has 14 residues. The CDR3 sequence: CASSSPGVSYEQYF. DNA of the CDR3: TGTGCCAGCAGCTCCCCAGGGGTCTCCTACGAGCAGTACTTC.

The gene calls are TRBV27 and TRBJ2-2; TRBD1 matches 9 bases. Unmatched junction bases numbered 9, after V lost 3 bases and J lost 4 bases. The CDR3 is 17 residues long. Per germline, CDR1 MNHEY and CDR2 SMNVEV (reference sequence). The CDR3 spells CASSFQRGTGRTGELFF. DNA for the CDR3: TGTGCCAGCAGTTTCCAGAGGGGGACAGGGCGCACCGGGGAGCTGTTTTTT.

J is TRBJ1-4 and V is TRBV11-2; 8 nucleotides match TRBD1. With V trimmed by 5 bases and J by 8 bases, 4 bases remained unmatched. The CDR3 loop spans 13 amino acids. The germline V gene encodes CDR1 SGHAT and CDR2 FQNNGV. Here the CDR3 reads CASSQGAREKLFF. In nucleotides, the CDR3 is TGTGCCAGCAGCCAGGGGGCAAGGGAAAAACTGTTTTTT.

As DNA, the CDR3 is TGTGCCTGGAGTCCTCAGGGGACTGAAGCTTTCTTT. This translates into CAWSPQGTEAFF. The V call is TRBV30, the J call TRBJ1-1; D may be TRBD1 (6 bases). The CDR3 has 12 amino acids. The germline V and J ends were trimmed by 2 bases and 5 bases, with 9 bases remaining between them. Germline V lookup: CDR1 GTSNPN, CDR2 SVGIG (reference sequence).

The V gene is TRBV29-1, the J gene TRBJ1-1; 7 bases match TRBD1. Germline trimming cut 5 bases from V and 9 bases from J; bases unmatched to any gene: 12. Germline loops: CDR1 SQVTM, CDR2 ANQGSEA. The CDR3 spans 13 residues. CDR3: CSVTTQTGTKAFF. CDR3 sequence (DNA): TGCAGCGTTACGACCCAGACAGGGACCAAAGCTTTCTTT.

The rearrangement joins TRBV2 to TRBJ1-1; tentative D call: TRBD1 (6 bases). The CDR3 is 15 residues long. Trimming shortened V by 7 bases and J by 2 bases, and 17 bases separated the two germline ends. Germline lookup yields CDR1 SNHLY and CDR2 FYNNEI. The CDR3 spells CASTYPGTLNTEAFF. The CDR3 bases are TGTGCCAGCACCTATCCCGGGACATTAAACACTGAAGCTTTCTTT.

The chain is built from TRBV15 and TRBJ2-7; a weak D match, TRBD1 (6 bases). The CDR3 is made up of 15 amino acids. CDR1 is LNHNV, CDR2 YYDKDF, per germline (reference sequence). Trimming left V 3 bases short and J 3 bases short, with 15 bases between. The CDR3, as DNA: TGTGCCACCAGCAGGGGCGAGGACAGTATCTACGAGCAGTACTTC. This sequence encodes CATSRGEDSIYEQYF.

There are a few counts of this clone. The CDR3 spells CASRIQGAKNIQYF. CDR3 in DNA: TGTGCCAGCAGAATCCAGGGAGCCAAAAACATTCAGTACTTC. The chain is built from TRBV2 and TRBJ2-4; D possibly corresponds to TRBD1 (5 bases). Trimming removed 6 bases from V and 0 bases from J, with 9 bases in between. This CDR3 is 14 amino acids long. Germline CDR1 reads SNHLY; CDR2 reads FYNNEI.

This chain joins TRBV6-6 and TRBJ1-1; weak D call: TRBD1 (6 bases). The CDR3 is made up of 15 amino acids. The germline V gene encodes CDR1 MNHNY and CDR2 SVGAGI (reference sequence). Deletions cut 2 bases from V and 1 base from J, with 11 bases between. The CDR3 here is CASSYIGGQNTEAFF. CDR3 sequence (DNA): TGTGCCAGCAGTTACATCGGGGGGCAGAACACTGAAGCTTTCTTT.

V usage is TRBV27 and J usage is TRBJ2-7, with D possibly being TRBD1 (5 bases). CDR3 size: 15 residues. Germline loops: CDR1 MNHEY, CDR2 SMNVEV (reference sequence). V lost 7 bases to trimming and J lost 0 bases, with 16 bases between them. DNA for the CDR3: TGTGCCAGCACTCCGGACATTCGGTTCTCCTACGAGCAGTACTTC. Translation: CASTPDIRFSYEQYF.

V gene TRBV5-1 combines with J gene TRBJ1-1; D is unresolved. The germline V and J ends were trimmed by 4 bases and 2 bases, with 3 bases remaining between them. Germline lookup yields CDR1 SGHRS and CDR2 YFSETQ. The CDR3 contains 11 residues. The DNA of the CDR3 is TGCGCCAGCAGCCAAAACACTGAAGCTTTCTTT. Translation gives CASSQNTEAFF.

This sequence joins TRBV6-6 and TRBJ2-5; weak D call: TRBD2 (5 bases). CDR3 length: 13 residues. Between the trimmed V and J ends, which lost 4 bases and 5 bases, there was a span of 11 bases. CDR1 is MNHNY, CDR2 SVGAGI, per germline (reference sequence). The CDR3 loop is CASSLPGGETQYF. The CDR3 nucleotides read TGTGCCAGCAGTTTGCCCGGCGGGGAGACCCAGTACTTC.

V and J are TRBV2 and TRBJ2-1, with TRBD2 as a possible D gene (6 bases). V was clipped by 3 bases and J by 5 bases, with 11 bases between them. Germline CDR1 and CDR2: SNHLY and FYNNEI. The CDR3 spans 14 residues. The DNA of the CDR3 is TGTGCCAGCAGTGACACGGGAGTAAACAATGAGCAGTTCTTC. Amino acids: CASSDTGVNNEQFF.

V gene TRBV7-8 combines with J gene TRBJ2-1; possible D gene TRBD1, 5 bases. The CDR3 covers 14 residues. The germline gives CDR1 SGHVS, CDR2 FQNEAQ. Trimming pared 1 base from V and 4 bases from J, leaving 8 bases between. CDR3 DNA sequence: TGTGCCAGCAGCTTAGGTCCAGGGTACAATGAGCAGTTCTTC. This codes for CASSLGPGYNEQFF.